This passage covers 30 T cell receptor beta chains from one sample sequenced in a study of blood T cells in healthy people across ages. Combining a sample-barcoded 5' primer with a J-beta primer mix, a second PCR ran for roughly 7 to 12 cycles. TCRdb passed the 5' RACE reads through MiXCR, listing each CDR3 protein once. The sample lists approximately 820,000 distinct CDR3 sequences, under 45% occurring once. Specimen: blood. These receptors all stem from a man between 60 and 75 years old in good health.

This clonotype turned up a few times. The chain is built from TRBV7-2 and TRBJ1-1; D is unresolved. The CDR3 has 15 residues. V was trimmed by 1 base and J by 0 bases, leaving 9 bases between them. CDR1 and CDR2 from the germline V gene are SGHTA and FQGNSA. This CDR3 is CASSLGWTMNTEAFF. DNA for the CDR3: TGTGCCAGCAGCTTAGGCTGGACCATGAACACTGAAGCTTTCTTT.

Regarding this clonotype: This may come from a read error, since a much larger clone is one base off. V and J are TRBV5-1 and TRBJ2-5, with TRBD2 matching over 10 bases. Germline lookup yields CDR1 SGHRS and CDR2 YFSETQ. This CDR3 spans 20 amino acids. CDR3: CVSSLNNLASGGRYQETQYF. In DNA, the CDR3 is TGCGTCAGCAGCTTAAATAATTTGGCTAGCGGGGGCAGATACCAAGAGACCCAGTACTTC.

CDR3 nucleotide sequence: TGTGCCAGCAGCGTATCAGGGGTGAGCACAGATACGCAGTATTTT. Amino acid sequence: CASSVSGVSTDTQYF. The chain combines TRBV9 with TRBJ2-3; the D gene is possibly TRBD1 (6 bases). The V gene's germline CDR1 is SGDLS and CDR2 YYNGEE. The CDR3 totals 15 residues. V lost 1 base, J lost 0 bases, and 9 bases lay in between.

The chain carries TRBV10-3 and TRBJ2-4; D may be TRBD1 (6 bases). The CDR3 length is 15 residues. Germline V gene data show CDR1 as ENHRY and CDR2 as SYGVKD. Trimming stripped 4 bases from V and 13 bases from J, with 23 bases between. CDR3 in DNA: TGTGCCATCAGTGCTCCCGGGACAAACTCCTACGTGCAGTACTTC. Encoded protein: CAISAPGTNSYVQYF.

This clonotype has only a few counts. This sequence joins TRBV9 and TRBJ1-1; no firm D call. This CDR3 is 13 amino acids long. The germline V and J ends were trimmed by 0 bases and 5 bases, with 8 bases remaining between them. Germline lookup yields CDR1 SGDLS and CDR2 YYNGEE. This CDR3 reads CASSVEGETEAFF. CDR3 bases: TGTGCCAGCAGCGTAGAAGGAGAAACTGAAGCTTTCTTT.

This chain uses TRBV5-1 with TRBJ2-7; D possibly uses TRBD1 or TRBD2 (5 bases each). Germline V gives CDR1 SGHRS, CDR2 YFSETQ. The CDR3 consists of 12 residues. Trimming shortened V by 4 bases and J by 7 bases, and 12 bases separated the two germline ends. The CDR3 DNA follows: TGCGCCAGCAGCCGGGACCTAAATGAGCAGTACTTC. This sequence encodes CASSRDLNEQYF.

This clonotype showed up just a few times. This chain joins TRBV5-1 and TRBJ2-1; TRBD2 matches at 8 bases. Germline V gene data show CDR1 as SGHRS and CDR2 as YFSETQ. V lost 0 bases and J lost 14; bases outside the gene matches: 13. This CDR3 region has 15 residues. The CDR3 DNA reads as TGCGCCAGCAGCTTGGCCACGGGTAGCGGGGAGAAGGAGTTCTTC. Translated, it gives CASSLATGSGEKEFF.

Remarks on this clonotype: A much larger clone differs by one base, so this may be a read error. The genes are TRBV13 and TRBJ2-7; D is perhaps TRBD2 (6 bases). CDR3 length: 15 amino acids. The germline V gene has CDR1 PRHDT and CDR2 FYEKMQ (reference sequence). The CDR3, as DNA: TGTGCCACCAGCTCGCTGGGTAGCGGACCCTACGAGCAGTACTTC. Translated: CATSSLGSGPYEQYF.

This clonotype showed up many times. The rearrangement joins TRBV5-1 to TRBJ2-7; 8 bases align to TRBD2. With 4 bases clipped from V and 2 bases from J, the junction kept 8 bases outside the gene matches. CDR1 is SGHRS and CDR2 is YFSETQ in the germline V gene. The CDR3 totals 15 residues. The CDR3 coding sequence is TGCGCCAGCAGCCTAACTAGCGGTACTACCTACGAGCAGTACTTC. This encodes CASSLTSGTTYEQYF.

The CDR3 bases are TGTGCCAGCTCAAGATCAGGGGACTCCTACGAGCAGTACTTC. It is translated as CASSRSGDSYEQYF. The chain uses TRBV18 and TRBJ2-7, with D possibly matching TRBD1 (6 bases). Trimming removed 5 bases at V and 0 bases at J, with 11 bases between. The CDR3 covers 14 residues. Germline V gene data show CDR1 as KGHSH and CDR2 as LQKENI.

On this clonotype: Sequence at one end of the junction differs from germline and may be a read error. The chain links TRBV28 to TRBJ2-7; weak D call: TRBD1 (5 bases). Germline loops: CDR1 MDHEN, CDR2 SYDVKM. This CDR3 region has 18 residues. The CDR3, as DNA: TGCGCCAGCAGTCCCGACAGATTAAGGGCCCTCGACTCCTACGAGCAGTACTTC. Its translation is CASSPDRLRALDSYEQYF.

Remarks on this clonotype: This clone may be a read error of a much larger clone one base away. The chain employs TRBV28 and TRBJ2-7; the D gene is possibly TRBD1 (5 bases). The tail of the sequence fits TRBJ2-5 better, so the J call may be wrong. The CDR3 is made up of 14 amino acids. The germline gives CDR1 MDHEN, CDR2 SYDVKM. CDR3 protein: CATSLQGNRETQYF. CDR3 bases: TGTGCCACCAGTCTGCAGGGCAACAGGGAGACCCAGTACTTC.

The chain recombines TRBV4-1 with TRBJ2-1; D unclear. Deletions cut 0 bases from V and 1 base from J, with 7 bases between. Germline-derived CDR1 and CDR2 are MGHRA and YSYEKL. There are 15 residues in the CDR3. In DNA, the CDR3 is TGCGCCAGCAGCCAAGATAGTGGTTCCTACAATGAGCAGTTCTTC. Its protein product is CASSQDSGSYNEQFF.

The rearrangement joins TRBV4-1 to TRBJ2-7; D call uncertain. The CDR3 consists of 14 residues. The V end was cut by 0 bases, the J end by 2 bases, with 8 bases between. Per germline, CDR1 MGHRA and CDR2 YSYEKL. This chain's CDR3 is CASSQDSLTYEQYF. In DNA form, the CDR3 reads TGCGCCAGCAGCCAAGATTCTCTAACCTACGAGCAGTACTTC.

With regard to this clonotype: The limits of the CDR3 on the DNA are not certain, so only TCRdb's listed CDR3 is given. The genes are TRBV24-1 and TRBJ2-1; the D segment call TRBD1 is taken from the table without a DNA check. From its first to its last residue, the CDR3 has 14 amino acids. The germline CDR1 and CDR2 sequences are KGHDR and SFDVKD. The CDR3 spells CATSDFGGGAPKFF.

In nucleotides, the CDR3 is TGTGCCAGCAGCTTCACTAGCGGGAGTTTCTCGGAGCAGTACTTC. It translates to CASSFTSGSFSEQYF. The J gene is TRBJ2-7, the V gene TRBV7-2, with 11 bases lining up with TRBD2. The length of the CDR3 is 15 residues. J was trimmed by 7 bases and V by 3 bases; bases with no gene match: 8. The germline gives CDR1 SGHTA, CDR2 FQGNSA.

This chain links TRBV12-3 or TRBV12-4 with TRBJ1-6; D perhaps matches TRBD1 (6 bases). V was trimmed by 4 bases and J by 10 bases, leaving 14 bases between them. CDR3 length: 14 residues. DNA for the CDR3: TGTGCCAGCAGTTCGGGACATGAAAGCTCACCCCTCCACTTT. Protein product: CASSSGHESSPLHF.

The rearrangement uses TRBV7-2 and TRBJ2-7; the match to TRBD1 covers 9 bases. V lost 7 bases and J lost 3; bases outside the gene matches: 10. The CDR3 runs to 15 residues. CDR1 SGHTA and CDR2 FQGNSA come from the germline V gene. The CDR3 spells CASTMGGTGNYEQYF. CDR3 sequence (DNA): TGTGCCAGCACCATGGGGGGGACAGGGAACTACGAGCAGTACTTC. Complete variable domain (other parts from reference TRBV7-2 and TRBJ2-7): GAGVSQSPSNKVTEKGKDVELRCDPISGHTALYWYRQSLGQGLEFLIYFQGNSAPDKSGLPSDRFSAERTGGSVSTLTIQRTQQEDSAVYLCASTMGGTGNYEQYFGPGTRLTVT.

This clonotype came up a few times. This chain links TRBV7-2 with TRBJ2-5, with D unresolved. This CDR3 comprises 12 residues. The V end lost 4 bases, the J end lost 5 bases, and 8 bases lay between the germline ends. Germline V CDR1 and CDR2: SGHTA, FQGNSA. CDR3: CASSSYAETQYF. CDR3 sequence (DNA): TGTGCCAGCAGCTCGTATGCGGAGACCCAGTACTTC.

This clonotype was counted ten times or more. Just one base apart from a much larger clone, this may be a read error. The chain has TRBV29-1 and TRBJ2-1; D may be TRBD1 (6 bases). The end of the DNA is better explained by TRBJ2-7, so the J call may be wrong. The CDR3 contains 14 residues. Germline CDR1 SQVTM, CDR2 ANQGSEA. DNA of the CDR3: TGCAGCGTTGGGCTGCTGACAGGTTACAATGAGCAGTACTTC. Its protein is CSVGLLTGYNEQYF.

This clonotype was recorded a few times. This sequence joins TRBV20-1 and TRBJ2-3, with 9 nucleotides matching TRBD1. CDR1 DFQATT and CDR2 SNEGSKA come from the germline V gene (reference sequence). V was pared by 2 bases and J by 4 bases, with 7 bases of the junction left unmatched. CDR3 length: 15 residues. The CDR3, as DNA: TGCAGTGCTAGATATGGACAGGGGCCCCCAGATACGCAGTATTTT. It is translated as CSARYGQGPPDTQYF.

This chain uses TRBV7-9 with TRBJ2-5; D may be TRBD1 (6 bases). The J call may be mistaken, given a closer DNA end match to TRBJ2-7. Germline V gene data show CDR1 as SEHNR and CDR2 as FQNEAQ (reference sequence). CDR3 size: 12 residues. In DNA, the CDR3 is TGTGCCAGCAGCAACAGGGACCACGAGCAGTACTTC. This sequence encodes CASSNRDHEQYF.

The genes are TRBV4-3 and TRBJ2-7; TRBD1 matches at 8 bases. The CDR3 is made up of 13 amino acids. The V and J ends lost 5 bases and 3 bases, in that order; junction bases with no gene match: 3. Germline lookup yields CDR1 LGHNA and CDR2 YSLEER. DNA of the CDR3: TGCGCCAGCAGCGGACAGGGAATCTACGAGCAGTACTTC. This sequence encodes CASSGQGIYEQYF.

As DNA, the CDR3 is TGTGCCAGCAGCATAGGGGGCTTATTCACAGATACGCAGTATTTT. This codes for CASSIGGLFTDTQYF. J is TRBJ2-3 and V is TRBV11-2; 7 bases map to TRBD1. With 5 bases clipped from V and 2 bases from J, the junction kept 7 bases outside the gene matches. This CDR3 has 15 residues. The V gene's germline CDR1 is SGHAT and CDR2 FQNNGV.

This chain links TRBV3-1 with TRBJ2-7, with 10 positions matching TRBD2. V was clipped by 8 bases and J by 0 bases; unmatched bases: 10. The CDR3 runs to 16 residues. CDR1 is LGHDT, CDR2 YNNKEL, per germline (reference sequence). The CDR3 loop is CASGELSGGASYEQYF. In DNA form, the CDR3 reads TGTGCCAGCGGAGAATTGAGCGGGGGGGCCTCCTACGAGCAGTACTTC.

The chain couples TRBV27 to TRBJ2-6; D unclear. Germline V lookup: CDR1 MNHEY, CDR2 SMNVEV (reference sequence). This CDR3 region has 13 residues. The V end was cut by 9 bases, the J end by 2 bases, with 8 bases between. The CDR3 sequence: CASTDAGANVLTF. CDR3 coding DNA: TGTGCCAGTACAGACGCTGGGGCCAACGTCCTGACTTTC.

This chain uses TRBV30 with TRBJ1-5, with 8 bases aligning to TRBD1. Germline V gene lookup returns CDR1 GTSNPN and CDR2 SVGIG (reference sequence). V dropped 3 bases and J dropped 6; count of bases not matched to a gene: 7. This CDR3 has 14 amino acids. As DNA, the CDR3 is TGTGCCTGGAGGAGACAGGGGTACAGTCAGCCCCAGCATTTT. Translating gives CAWRRQGYSQPQHF.

The chain carries TRBV5-1 and TRBJ2-5; unclear D gene. The CDR3 totals 12 residues. Germline loops: CDR1 SGHRS, CDR2 YFSETQ. V lost 2 bases and J 11 bases, leaving 13 bases between the germline ends. For the CDR3, the DNA is TGCGCCAGCAGCTTCCTCGACGGTAAGCAGTACTTC. Protein: CASSFLDGKQYF.

This clonotype was counted only a few times. This rearrangement joins TRBV3-1 to TRBJ2-2; unclear D gene. V lost 0 bases to trimming and J lost 6 bases, with 14 bases between them. The CDR3 spans 16 residues. The germline V gene encodes CDR1 LGHDT and CDR2 YNNKEL (reference sequence). The CDR3 reads CASSQELGEWAGELFF. DNA of the CDR3: TGTGCCAGCAGCCAAGAGTTGGGCGAGTGGGCCGGGGAGCTGTTTTTT.

This chain connects TRBV6-5 to TRBJ1-6; 11 bases fit TRBD1. This CDR3 has 17 residues. Germline V gene lookup returns CDR1 MNHEY and CDR2 SVGAGI. The trim removed 0 bases at V and 4 bases at J, leaving 2 bases unmatched. The CDR3 protein is CASSYSGTGGYNSPLHF. The CDR3 DNA sequence: TGTGCCAGCAGTTACTCCGGGACAGGGGGTTATAATTCACCCCTCCACTTT.